Here is one T cell receptor beta chain with its context. The antigen remains unidentified. Germline V CDR1 and CDR2: SGHTA, FQGTGA. The trim removed 1 base at V and 6 bases at J, leaving 17 bases unmatched. This CDR3 has 20 amino acids. This sample stems from a study of shared clonotypes between healthy human individuals. Turning to the study itself: CD4 naive cells filled three plates per donor, CD4 memory three, CD8 naive two and CD8 memory one. General study results and limits: Rarefaction indicated that sorted-subset sequencing remained incomplete although depth was large. Around 5.3% of naive CD4 clonotypes were shared across a handful of donors.

Profiled with immunoSEQ multiplex PCR; TCRdb holds only in-frame clones, not every one. The sample contains about 2.5 million clones, about 90% of which appear only once. The sequenced material came from naive CD4+ T cells from PBMCs. The subset here: CD45RA+ positively selected. This receptor was obtained from a man younger than 35 in good health. Some clones in this sample may be carry-over from other donors' samples. V gene TRBV7-3 combines with J gene TRBJ2-1; 11 bases are a match to TRBD2. In DNA, the CDR3 is TGTGCCAGCAGCTTAAGGGCCCTGGTAGGTAGCGGGAGGGCCCTCAATGAGCAGTTCTTC. Its translation: CASSLRALVGSGRALNEQFF.